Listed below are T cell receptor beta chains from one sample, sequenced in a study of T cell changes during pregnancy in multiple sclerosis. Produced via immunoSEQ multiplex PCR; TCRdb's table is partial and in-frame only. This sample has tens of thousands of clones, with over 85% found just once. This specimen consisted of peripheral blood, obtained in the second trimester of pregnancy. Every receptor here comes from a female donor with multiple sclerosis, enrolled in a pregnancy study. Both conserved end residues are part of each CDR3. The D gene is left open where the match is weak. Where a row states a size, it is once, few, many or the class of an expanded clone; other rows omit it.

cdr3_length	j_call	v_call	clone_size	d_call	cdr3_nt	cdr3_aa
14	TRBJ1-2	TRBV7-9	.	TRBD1	TGTGCCAGCAGCTACTCCGGGACAGGTGGAGGCTACACCTTC	CASSYSGTGGGYTF
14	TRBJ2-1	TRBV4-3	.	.	TGCGCCAGCAGCCAAGATCTAGGGGTCAATGAGCAGTTCTTC	CASSQDLGVNEQFF
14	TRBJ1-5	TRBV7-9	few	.	TGTGCCAGCAGCATAGACAGTAGCAATCAGCCCCAGCATTTT	CASSIDSSNQPQHF
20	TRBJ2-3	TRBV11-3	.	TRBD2	TGTGCCAGCAGCTTATGGGGGTGGGCTAGCGGGGATGAAAGCACAGATACGCAGTATTTT	CASSLWGWASGDESTDTQYF
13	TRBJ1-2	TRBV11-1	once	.	TGTGCCAGCAGCCGTGGACAGATGAATGGCTACACCTTC	CASSRGQMNGYTF
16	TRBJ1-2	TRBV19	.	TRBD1	TGTGCCAGTAGTAGAACTGGGACAGGGGGCACCTATGGCTACACCTTC	CASSRTGTGGTYGYTF
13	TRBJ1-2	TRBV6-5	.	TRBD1	TGTGCCAGCACATTCAAGGGGGCCTATGGCTACACCTTC	CASTFKGAYGYTF
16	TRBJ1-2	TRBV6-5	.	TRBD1	TGTGCCAGCAGTTACTCGACAGGGGGCAAGAACTATGGCTACACCTTC	CASSYSTGGKNYGYTF
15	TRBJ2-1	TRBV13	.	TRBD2	TGTGCCAGCAGCTTAGGCGGGAGGGCCTACAATGAGCAGTTCTTC	CASSLGGRAYNEQFF
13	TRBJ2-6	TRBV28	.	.	TGTGCCATAAAGAGCTCTGGGGCCAACGTCCTGACTTTC	CAIKSSGANVLTF
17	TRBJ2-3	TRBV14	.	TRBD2	TGTGCCAGCAGCCAAGAAGGGACTAGACTTTTTCAAAATACGCAGTATTTT	CASSQEGTRLFQNTQYF
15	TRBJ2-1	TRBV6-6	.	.	TGTGCCAGCAGAATCGTAGGGGGGGGCGACAATGAGCAGTTCTTC	CASRIVGGGDNEQFF
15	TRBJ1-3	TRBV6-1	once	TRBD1	TGTGCCAGCAGGGACGCAGGGGGCCGTGGAAACACCATATATTTT	CASRDAGGRGNTIYF
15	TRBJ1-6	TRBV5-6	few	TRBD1	TGTGCCAGCAGCCGCATCCGGGACAGTAATTCACCCCTCCACTTT	CASSRIRDSNSPLHF
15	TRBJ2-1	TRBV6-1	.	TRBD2	TGTGCCAGCAGTGGGGGGGGTAAGGGCTACAATGAGCAGTTCTTC	CASSGGGKGYNEQFF
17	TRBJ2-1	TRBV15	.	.	TGTGCCACCAGCAGAGTAGGGAGGACAGGACTGTACAATGAGCAGTTCTTC	CATSRVGRTGLYNEQFF
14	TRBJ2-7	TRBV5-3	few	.	TGTGCCAGAAGCTTTAAGACTATTCTACGGGAGCAGTACTTC	CARSFKTILREQYF
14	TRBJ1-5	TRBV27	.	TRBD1	TGTGCCAGCAGTTTCAGGGGGAGCAATCAGCCCCAGCATTTT	CASSFRGSNQPQHF
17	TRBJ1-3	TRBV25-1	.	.	TGTGCCAGCAGCAACCGACCGGGAAAGGGCAATGGAAACACCATATATTTT	CASSNRPGKGNGNTIYF
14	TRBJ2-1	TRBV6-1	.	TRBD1	TGTGCCAGTCAAAGGGGACAGGGTGCTCGTGAGCAGTTCTTC	CASQRGQGAREQFF
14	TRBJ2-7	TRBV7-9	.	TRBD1	TGTGCCAGCAGCCAAACAACAGGGGCCAACGAGCAGTACTTC	CASSQTTGANEQYF
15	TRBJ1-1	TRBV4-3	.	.	TGCGCCAGCAGCCAAACAATACAGGTGAACACTGAAGCTTTCTTT	CASSQTIQVNTEAFF
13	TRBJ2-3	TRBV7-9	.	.	TGTGCCAGCAGCTTTTGGACTTCAGATACGCAGTATTTT	CASSFWTSDTQYF
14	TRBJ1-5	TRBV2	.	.	TGTGCCAGCAATAGGGAGGGGTTACGGCAGCCCCAGCATTTT	CASNREGLRQPQHF
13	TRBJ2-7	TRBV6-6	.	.	TGTGCCAGCTTCGGCACAGCCTCATACGAGCAGTACTTC	CASFGTASYEQYF
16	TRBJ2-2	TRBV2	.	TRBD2	TGTGCCAGCAGTGAGACTAGCGGGGTGGCTTCCGGGGAGCTGTTTTTT	CASSETSGVASGELFF
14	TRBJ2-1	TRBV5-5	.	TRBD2	TGTGCCAGCTATCCCGCTAGCGGGAACAATGAGCAGTTCTTC	CASYPASGNNEQFF
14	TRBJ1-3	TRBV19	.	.	TGTGCCAGTACTATAACGAAACATGGAAACACCATATATTTT	CASTITKHGNTIYF
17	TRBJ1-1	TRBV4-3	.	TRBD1	TGCGCCAGCAGCCAAGATTGGCCAGGGGGCCAGGACACTGAAGCTTTCTTT	CASSQDWPGGQDTEAFF
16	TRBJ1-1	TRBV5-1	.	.	TGCGCCAGCAGCTCAATCCTTCAGGGCGGGGGACCTGAAGCTTTCTTT	CASSSILQGGGPEAFF
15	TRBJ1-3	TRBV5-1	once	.	TGCGCCAGCAGCTTGGCCGAAACAGGGACCAACACCATATATTTT	CASSLAETGTNTIYF
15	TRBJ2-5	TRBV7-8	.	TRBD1	TGTGCCAGCAGCTTGAGAGCCGGGACAGAAGAGACCCAGTACTTC	CASSLRAGTEETQYF
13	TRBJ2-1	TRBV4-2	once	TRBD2	TGTGCCAGCGGACTAGCAGATAACAATGAGCAGTTCTTC	CASGLADNNEQFF
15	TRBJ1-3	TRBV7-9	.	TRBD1	TGTGCCAGCAGCCGACAGGGGGCGGCTGGAAACACCATATATTTT	CASSRQGAAGNTIYF
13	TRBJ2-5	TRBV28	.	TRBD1	TGTGCCGAATCCGGGACAGCGGAAGAGACCCAGTACTTC	CAESGTAEETQYF
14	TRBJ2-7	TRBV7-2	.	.	TGTGCCAGCAGCCAGACTAGTCCTTCCTACGAGCAGTACTTC	CASSQTSPSYEQYF
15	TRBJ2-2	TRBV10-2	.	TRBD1	TGCGCCAGCAGTGCTTTAGGGGGCTCCACCGGGGAGCTGTTTTTT	CASSALGGSTGELFF
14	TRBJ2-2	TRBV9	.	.	TGTGCCAGCAGCGTAGGTGGACTTCCAGGGGAGCTGTTTTTT	CASSVGGLPGELFF
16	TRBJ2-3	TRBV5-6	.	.	TGTGCCAGCAGCTTGGCACGGGAGTGGGTCCCAGATACGCAGTATTTT	CASSLAREWVPDTQYF
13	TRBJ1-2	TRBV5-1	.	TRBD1	TGCGCCAGCAGCTTCGACAGGGTTGCGGGCTACACCTTC	CASSFDRVAGYTF
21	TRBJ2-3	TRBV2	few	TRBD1	TGTGCCAGCAGTGAAGTGCCGACAGGGGGCCGGGGCATCAGTAGCACAGATACGCAGTATTTT	CASSEVPTGGRGISSTDTQYF
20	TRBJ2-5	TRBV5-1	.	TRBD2	TGCGCCAGCAGCTTCTGGTTTCGACTAGCGGGGGGAAACCCACAAGAGACCCAGTACTTC	CASSFWFRLAGGNPQETQYF
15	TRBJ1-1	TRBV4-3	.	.	TGCGCCAGCAGCCAAGGGGCGTCAGGGGTCACTGAAGCTTTCTTT	CASSQGASGVTEAFF
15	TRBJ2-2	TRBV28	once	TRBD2	TGTGCCAGCAGTGGACTAGCGGGAGCGAACGGGGAGCTGTTTTTT	CASSGLAGANGELFF
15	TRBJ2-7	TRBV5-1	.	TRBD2	TGCGCCAGCAGCTTGGCGACTAGCGGAAACTACGAGCAGTACTTC	CASSLATSGNYEQYF
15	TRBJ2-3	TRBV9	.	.	TGTGCCAGCAGCGCCCAGGGAACATTGGCAGATACGCAGTATTTT	CASSAQGTLADTQYF
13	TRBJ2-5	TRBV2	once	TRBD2	TGTGCCAGCAGTAGCGGGAGGAAAGAGACCCAGTACTTC	CASSSGRKETQYF
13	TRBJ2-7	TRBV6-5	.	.	TGTGCCAGCAGGAGAGGACAGCTTCGGGAGCAGTACTTC	CASRRGQLREQYF
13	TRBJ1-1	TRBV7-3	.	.	TGTGCCAGCAGCCCAGGACAAAACACTGAAGCTTTCTTT	CASSPGQNTEAFF
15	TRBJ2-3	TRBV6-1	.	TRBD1	TGTGCCAGCAGTGAAGAGACAGGGAAAGCAGATACGCAGTATTTT	CASSEETGKADTQYF
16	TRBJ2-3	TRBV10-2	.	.	TGCGCCAGCAGTGAGTCCCCGGGTACTAGCACAGATACGCAGTATTTT	CASSESPGTSTDTQYF
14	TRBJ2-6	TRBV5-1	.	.	TGCGCCAGCAGCTTGGGGAGCTCGGCCAACGTCCTGACTTTC	CASSLGSSANVLTF
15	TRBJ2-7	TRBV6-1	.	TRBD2	TGTGCCAGCAGGCCCGGGACTACGAACTCCTACGAGCAGTACTTC	CASRPGTTNSYEQYF
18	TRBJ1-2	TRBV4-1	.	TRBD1	TGCGCCAGCAGCCAAAACCCCACCCCCCGACAGGGTAACTATGGCTACACCTTC	CASSQNPTPRQGNYGYTF
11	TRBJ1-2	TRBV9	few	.	TGTGCCAGCCGGGCGGGATATGGCTACACCTTC	CASRAGYGYTF
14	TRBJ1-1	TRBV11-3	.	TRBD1	TGTGCCAGCAGTTCGGGACAGGGGGCGACTGAAGCTTTCTTT	CASSSGQGATEAFF
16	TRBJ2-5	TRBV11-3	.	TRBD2	TGTGCCAGCAGAGTCACAATAGCGGGGGGCCAAGAGACCCAGTACTTC	CASRVTIAGGQETQYF
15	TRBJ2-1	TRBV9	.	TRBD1	TGTGCCAGCAGCGAAAGGGACAGGGGATCGGATGAGCAGTTCTTC	CASSERDRGSDEQFF